Listed here is a single TCR beta chain. What it binds is unknown. This sample is part of a study of graft-versus-host responses after intestinal transplantation. Trimming shortened V by 3 bases and J by 8 bases, and 19 bases separated the two germline ends. Germline CDR1 reads LNHDA; CDR2 reads SQIVND (reference sequence). The CDR3 runs to 15 residues. Clones were sequenced by immunoSEQ multiplex PCR, and TCRdb holds only the in-frame ones, with some missing. The table includes about 92,000 clones, under 95% detected once. Here the sequenced sample was unstimulated CD8+ T cells sorted from spleen or lymph node cells, taken before intestinal transplant. The sequence came from a human donor who received an intestinal transplant. This chain connects TRBV19 to TRBJ1-2, with a weak D call TRBD1 (5 bases). The CDR3 is CASSMGGALGDGYTF. The CDR3 DNA reads TGTGCCAGTAGTATGGGAGGGGCGCTGGGAGACGGCTACACCTTC. Based on the CDR3 plus reference TRBV19 and TRBJ1-2, the full variable domain is DGGITQSPKYLFRKEGQNVTLSCEQNLNHDAMYWYRQDPGQGLRLIYYSQIVNDFQKGDIAEGYSVSREKKESFPLTVTSAQKNPTAFYLCASSMGGALGDGYTFGSGTRLTVV.